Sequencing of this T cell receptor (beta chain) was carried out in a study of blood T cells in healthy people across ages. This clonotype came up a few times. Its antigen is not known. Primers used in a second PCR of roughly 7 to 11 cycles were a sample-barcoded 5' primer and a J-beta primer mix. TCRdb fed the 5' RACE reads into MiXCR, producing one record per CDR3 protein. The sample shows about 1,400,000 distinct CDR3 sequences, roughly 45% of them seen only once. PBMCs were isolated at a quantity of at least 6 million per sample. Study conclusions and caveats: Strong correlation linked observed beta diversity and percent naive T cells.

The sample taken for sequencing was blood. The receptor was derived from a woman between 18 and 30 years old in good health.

CDR3 region: CASSKSYPTGYSSYNEQFF. CDR3 sequence (DNA): TGTGCCAGCAGCAAAAGCTACCCAACCGGCTACAGCTCCTACAATGAGCAGTTCTTC. The chain recombines TRBV21-1 with TRBJ2-1. TRBV21-1 is a pseudogene segment. The CDR3 is made up of 19 amino acids.